This TCR beta chain originates from a study of control samples from healthy donors and cancer patients. The count of this clone is one. Trimming removed 8 bases from V and 8 bases from J, with 18 bases in between. The length of the CDR3 is 13 residues. Germline-derived CDR1 and CDR2 are SEHNR and FQNEAQ (reference sequence). The data were produced by immunoSEQ multiplex PCR, yet TCRdb's version contains in-frame clones alone and is incomplete. The sample has 100,000 to 150,000 clones; about 92% are singletons. Sample: blood. The chain employs TRBV7-9 and TRBJ1-2; a possible D gene is TRBD1 (6 bases). The TCR sequence derives from a woman aged 45-60 years in good health. Here the CDR3 reads CASRQDRSGGYTF. CDR3 sequence (DNA): TGTGCCAGCCGACAGGATCGTTCGGGAGGCTACACCTTC.